The text below deals with one TCR beta chain. Its specificity is not known. V shed 7 bases and J shed 7 bases, with 19 bases lying between them. Per the germline V gene, CDR1 is SGHDN and CDR2 is FVKESK. This CDR3 has 14 residues. RNA transcripts provided the source from which TCR beta CDR3 regions were amplified. HTBI primers were used for first-round RT-PCR of the TCR CDR3. TCRdb re-called the multiplex PCR reads through MiXCR, storing one row per CDR3 protein. The sample holds hundreds of thousands of distinct CDR3 sequences, about 45% seen once. This specimen belongs to a study of T cells in Graves' hyperthyroidism and ophthalmopathy. Study-wide findings and caveats: Ophthalmopathy was identified by the model a median 6.5 months ahead of onset.

The specimen sequenced was peripheral blood or thyroid tissue (not recorded which). This sequence joins TRBV14 and TRBJ1-2; D is undetermined. The clonotype comes from an adult man with Graves' disease, either hyperthyroidism or ophthalmopathy (not recorded which). The CDR3 DNA follows: TGTGCCAGCAAATACCCGGTAGGTGTATCTGGCTACACCTTC. Amino acid sequence: CASKYPVGVSGYTF.